This TCR beta chain emerged from a study of OX40 agonist ivuxolimab in advanced cancers. Study as a whole: Treatment of patients was with ivuxolimab, an agonistic anti-OX40 (CD134) antibody.

Sequencing was performed with immunoSEQ multiplex PCR; in TCRdb, only in-frame clones are kept and a portion is missing. The sample carries tens of thousands of clones, 92% recorded once. The study, taken as a whole, reports: Some nonresponders likewise displayed low normalized T-cell clonal expansion. Doses of 0.1 to 3.0 mg/kg were accompanied by clonal expansion of CD4+ and CD8+ blood T cells by week 6.

On this clone itself: No antigen is known for it.

The sample in question was CD4+ or CD8+ T cells sorted from blood, obtained in a trial of the OX40 agonist ivuxolimab. The clonotype was recovered from an adult with an advanced solid tumor such as melanoma, head and neck, liver or kidney cancer.

CDR3: CASSQSVRAGPPYEQYF. CDR3 nucleotides: TGCGCCAGCAGTCAATCGGTTAGGGCAGGGCCCCCCTACGAGCAGTACTTC. V gene TRBV23-1 combines with J gene TRBJ2-7; D perhaps matches TRBD1 (5 bases). TRBV23-1 is assigned to the ORF class and has an uncertain function. CDR3 length: 17 amino acids. Trimming left V 0 bases short and J 2 bases short, with 17 bases between.